One and the same sample provided the 10 T cell receptor beta chains below, sequenced in a study of T cells in tuberculosis. The table came from immunoSEQ multiplex PCR; TCRdb's copy has only in-frame clones and leaves some out. The sample yields around 26,000 clones, about 92% seen once. The specimen sequenced was PBMCs. The receptor source for this set is a donor aged 10-29 years with latent tuberculosis or without tuberculosis infection. Some clones in this sample may be carry-over from other donors' samples.

This clone occurred once. The chain links TRBV7-2 to TRBJ2-7; 9 nucleotides match TRBD1. J lost 7 bases, V lost 5 bases, and 12 bases had no gene match. The CDR3 length is 15 residues. Germline CDR1 SGHTA, CDR2 FQGNSA. The DNA of the CDR3 is TGTGCCAGCAGCCCAAGACAGGGGGTTTCGCGGGAGCAGTACTTC. It translates to CASSPRQGVSREQYF.

The V call is TRBV19, the J call TRBJ1-4; a possible D gene is TRBD1 (5 bases). Germline V gene data show CDR1 as LNHDA and CDR2 as SQIVND (reference sequence). Trimming removed 3 bases from V and 2 bases from J, with 13 bases in between. The CDR3 has 16 residues. The CDR3 protein is CASSMGPGRTNEKLFF. The CDR3 bases are TGTGCCAGTAGTATGGGGCCAGGGAGGACTAATGAAAAACTGTTTTTT.

The rearrangement joins TRBV30 to TRBJ1-3; D call uncertain. V gave up 2 bases and J gave up 2 bases, with 10 bases separating them. The V gene's germline CDR1 is GTSNPN and CDR2 SVGIG (reference sequence). This CDR3 region has 14 residues. DNA for the CDR3: TGTGCCTGGAGTCCCTTCGGGGCTGGAAACACCATATATTTT. This sequence encodes CAWSPFGAGNTIYF.

The rearrangement links TRBV2 to TRBJ1-4, with TRBD1 identical over 8 bases. This CDR3 is built from 15 residues. Trimming cost V 5 bases and J 5 bases; bases outside gene matches: 7. In germline, CDR1 is SNHLY, CDR2 FYNNEI. The CDR3 loop is CASSPSTGVNEKLFF. In DNA, the CDR3 is TGTGCCAGCAGTCCTTCGACAGGGGTCAATGAAAAACTGTTTTTT.

The chain recombines TRBV11-2 with TRBJ2-3; 7 bases line up with TRBD2. Trimming cost V 7 bases and J 3 bases; bases outside gene matches: 16. This CDR3 region has 17 residues. Germline lookup yields CDR1 SGHAT and CDR2 FQNNGV. CDR3 in amino acids: CASTIRGRGGETDTQYF. The CDR3, as DNA: TGTGCCAGCACCATTAGGGGTCGGGGAGGGGAGACAGATACGCAGTATTTT.

The V call is TRBV6-1, the J call TRBJ2-7; D may be TRBD1 (5 bases). Germline CDR1 reads MNHNS; CDR2 reads SASEGT. This CDR3 is built from 13 residues. The V end lost 5 bases, the J end lost 6 bases, and 14 bases lay between the germline ends. Here the CDR3 reads CASSWDYRGEQYF. The CDR3, as DNA: TGTGCCAGCAGTTGGGATTATAGGGGCGAGCAGTACTTC.

This clone was counted a few times. The V gene is TRBV14, the J gene TRBJ1-1; D gene unclear. The V gene lost 4 bases and the J gene lost 4 bases, with 10 bases spanning the gap. Germline lookup yields CDR1 SGHDN and CDR2 FVKESK. CDR3 length: 13 residues. For the CDR3, the DNA is TGTGCCAGCAGCCCCCTGAGTAGCACTGAAGCTTTCTTT. Residues: CASSPLSSTEAFF.

The chain recombines TRBV15 with TRBJ2-3; D remains unclear. The CDR3 loop spans 15 amino acids. The germline gives CDR1 LNHNV, CDR2 YYDKDF (reference sequence). Trimming pared 6 bases from V and 0 bases from J, leaving 13 bases between. CDR3 DNA sequence: TGTGCCACCAGTAGCATTATCTCTAGCACAGATACGCAGTATTTT. Translating gives CATSSIISSTDTQYF.

This clone appeared a single time. The genes are TRBV30 and TRBJ2-3; 11 bases agree with TRBD1. CDR3 length: 15 amino acids. V lost 5 bases to trimming and J lost 4 bases; unmatched junction nucleotides: 8. Germline CDR1 is GTSNPN and CDR2 is SVGIG (reference sequence). CDR3: CAWAVGTGGPDTQYF. CDR3 in DNA: TGTGCCTGGGCAGTCGGGACAGGGGGTCCAGATACGCAGTATTTT. The full variable domain, its missing parts supplied by reference TRBV30 and TRBJ2-3, is SQTIHQWPATLVQPVGSPLSLECTVEGTSNPNLYWYRQAAGRGLQLLFYSVGIGQISSEVPQNLSASRPQDRQFILSSKKLLLSDSGFYLCAWAVGTGGPDTQYFGPGTRLTVL.

This chain joins TRBV29-1 and TRBJ2-2, with a possible D match to TRBD2 (5 bases). The ends were cut back, 7 bases at V and 4 bases at J, with 13 bases in the middle. Germline V gene sequence: CDR1 SQVTM, CDR2 ANQGSEA. This CDR3 spans 13 amino acids. The CDR3 loop reads CSAAVGSTGELFF. In DNA, the CDR3 is TGCAGCGCCGCAGTGGGGAGCACCGGGGAGCTGTTTTTT.